The 4 T cell receptor beta chains presented below share a single source sample, sequenced in a study of CD8+CD57+ T cells in acquired aplastic anemia. Genomic DNA provided the template from which TCR beta VDJ and CDR3 profiles were obtained. TCRdb re-called the reads with MiXCR, one entry per CDR3 protein. The sample carries about 180,000 distinct CDR3 sequences, around 60% recorded once. Individuals selected for sequencing had exhibited CD8+CD57+ cell expansion on flow cytometry. The sequenced sample consisted of sorted CD4+, CD8+, or CD8+CD57+ T cells (not recorded which) from PBMCs. The receptors shown here come from a human donor with aplastic anemia.

This clonotype occurred a few times. The junction does not match germline at one end; this may be a read error. The V gene is TRBV24-1, the J gene TRBJ1-5; D is perhaps TRBD1 (6 bases). This CDR3 contains 13 residues. Germline assignment: CDR1 KGHDR and CDR2 SFDVKD. CDR3 in DNA: TGTGCCAGCAGTCGGACAGGCAATCAGCCCCAGCATTTT. This sequence encodes CASSRTGNQPQHF.

The sample holds a few counts of this clonotype. This sequence joins TRBV24-1 and TRBJ1-1, with 10 bases identical to TRBD1. Germline CDR1 reads KGHDR; CDR2 reads SFDVKD. Trimming removed 4 bases from V and 8 bases from J; junction bases left unmatched: 12. This CDR3 spans 16 amino acids. The CDR3 is CATSDRDRGPEQEAFF. CDR3 DNA: TGTGCCACCAGTGACCGGGACAGGGGACCGGAACAGGAAGCTTTCTTT.

The CDR3 DNA reads as TGTGCCAGCAGCCCCCAGGCGGCCTACGAGCAGTACTTC. This codes for CASSPQAAYEQYF. The rearrangement joins TRBV5-8 to TRBJ2-7; D gene ambiguous. V was shortened by 4 bases and J by 2 bases, with 10 bases between the two germline ends. The CDR3 is 13 amino acids. Germline CDR1 SGHTS, CDR2 YDEGEE.

This clonotype was counted many times. The V gene is TRBV19, the J gene TRBJ2-7, with D possibly being TRBD1 (6 bases). Germline assignment: CDR1 LNHDA and CDR2 SQIVND (reference sequence). Trimming removed 5 bases at V and 1 base at J, with 12 bases between. The CDR3 runs 14 residues. The CDR3 nucleotides are TGTGCCAGTAGTCCCCGGGACAAATCCTACGAGCAGTACTTC. This sequence encodes CASSPRDKSYEQYF.